A single sample is the source of the 29 T cell receptor beta chains below, sequenced in a study of vaccination and CD4 T cells after COVID-19. With the Oncomine TCR Beta short-read assay, DNA from cultured CD4+ T cells was sequenced. One entry per CDR3 protein, called by TCRdb with MiXCR from the PCR reads. This table has approximately 19,000 distinct CDR3 sequences, under 50% appearing once. The sample's treatment: 10-day PBMC culture with coronavirus spike peptide pools or control peptides (ViraFEST assay). No antigen has been assigned to these receptors. The starting material was CD4+ T cells from blood, cultured in vitro, obtained after SARS-CoV-2 vaccination. Source of these receptors: a human donor who had recovered from COVID-19.

The chain carries TRBV20-1 and TRBJ1-5, with TRBD1 as a possible D gene (5 bases). The ends were cut back, 0 bases at V and 7 bases at J, with 13 bases in the middle. Germline assignment: CDR1 DFQATT and CDR2 SNEGSKA (reference sequence). The CDR3 loop spans 14 amino acids. The CDR3 DNA reads as TGCAGTGCTAGAGATAAGGGGTACTTGCAGCCCCAGCATTTT. This encodes CSARDKGYLQPQHF.

The chain employs TRBV5-1 and TRBJ2-1, with D possibly called TRBD1 or TRBD2 (5 bases each). From germline, CDR1 is SGHRS and CDR2 YFSETQ. The CDR3 is made up of 13 amino acids. The V end was cut by 3 bases, the J end by 5 bases, with 9 bases between. CDR3 in amino acids: CASSWGPDNEQFF. The CDR3 coding sequence is TGCGCCAGCAGCTGGGGACCGGACAATGAGCAGTTCTTC.

The V and J genes are TRBV15 and TRBJ1-1; the D is unclear. The germline V gene encodes CDR1 LNHNV and CDR2 YYDKDF (reference sequence). CDR3 length: 13 amino acids. V lost 0 bases and J 6 bases, leaving 8 bases between the germline ends. The chain's CDR3 is CATSREISSEAFF. CDR3 DNA: TGTGCCACCAGCAGAGAAATCAGCTCTGAAGCTTTCTTT.

The chain uses TRBV7-2 and TRBJ2-5; TRBD2 agrees at 11 bases. This CDR3 region has 17 residues. From germline, CDR1 is SGHTA and CDR2 FQGNSA. V trimming: 4 bases; J trimming: 3 bases; junction bases outside the gene matches: 10. CDR3 in amino acids: CASSSTGTSGGKETQYF. The CDR3 bases are TGTGCCAGCAGCTCCACCGGGACTAGCGGAGGAAAAGAGACCCAGTACTTC. Filled out from reference TRBV7-2 and TRBJ2-5, the complete variable domain reads GAGVSQSPSNKVTEKGKDVELRCDPISGHTALYWYRQSLGQGLEFLIYFQGNSAPDKSGLPSDRFSAERTGGSVSTLTIQRTQQEDSAVYLCASSSTGTSGGKETQYFGPGTRLLVL.

There are a few counts of this clonotype. The rearrangement links TRBV7-2 to TRBJ1-2, with 9 bases fitting TRBD1. The germline gives CDR1 SGHTA, CDR2 FQGNSA. This CDR3 region has 14 residues. V shed 8 bases and J 3 bases; nucleotides not matched to a gene: 7. CDR3 sequence: CASARTGVDYGYTF. The CDR3 DNA sequence: TGTGCCAGCGCTAGGACAGGGGTCGACTATGGCTACACCTTC.

The V and J genes are TRBV27 and TRBJ2-2; TRBD1 agrees at 7 bases. The trim removed 2 bases at V and 6 bases at J, leaving 9 bases unmatched. The CDR3 extends over 16 amino acids. CDR1 and CDR2 (germline): MNHEY, SMNVEV (reference sequence). CDR3 loop: CASSLRGGGPAGELFF. DNA of the CDR3: TGTGCCAGCAGTTTACGAGGGGGCGGACCCGCCGGGGAGCTGTTTTTT.

The chain recombines TRBV6-1 with TRBJ1-1, with D perhaps TRBD1 (5 bases). The V gene lost 7 bases and the J gene lost 4 bases, with 13 bases spanning the gap. The V gene's germline CDR1 is MNHNS and CDR2 SASEGT. The CDR3 spans 13 residues. CDR3 protein: CASTLTVSTEAFF. DNA for the CDR3: TGTGCCAGCACCTTGACAGTTTCCACTGAAGCTTTCTTT.

This clonotype was picked up one time. V usage is TRBV28 and J usage is TRBJ1-5; possible D gene TRBD1, 6 bases. CDR1 MDHEN and CDR2 SYDVKM come from the germline V gene. This CDR3 has 15 residues. V lost 2 bases and J lost 0, with 8 bases in between. The CDR3 sequence: CASSLPGDSNQPQHF. In DNA, the CDR3 is TGTGCCAGCAGTTTACCAGGGGATAGCAATCAGCCCCAGCATTTT. The full variable domain, completed using reference TRBV28 and TRBJ1-5, is DVKVTQSSRYLVKRTGEKVFLECVQDMDHENMFWYRQDPGLGLRLIYFSYDVKMKEKGDIPEGYSVSREKKERFSLILESASTNQTSMYLCASSLPGDSNQPQHFGDGTRLSIL.

The sample holds a few counts of this clonotype. V gene TRBV7-9 combines with J gene TRBJ1-6, with TRBD1 matching over 7 bases. Germline V gene data show CDR1 as SEHNR and CDR2 as FQNEAQ (reference sequence). This CDR3 is built from 17 residues. J lost 8 bases, V lost 6 bases, and 16 bases had no gene match. The CDR3 DNA reads as TGTGCCAGCAGACCCCCGCCAGGGGGTTTCGTCGATTCACCCCTCCACTTT. It codes for CASRPPPGGFVDSPLHF.

This chain links TRBV20-1 with TRBJ1-1; 7 bases line up with TRBD1. In germline, CDR1 is DFQATT, CDR2 SNEGSKA (reference sequence). The CDR3 length is 16 residues. Trimming at V came to 2 bases and at J to 0 bases, leaving 9 bases not matched to a gene. CDR3 sequence: CSARSDRALVNTEAFF. As DNA, the CDR3 is TGCAGTGCTAGATCCGACAGGGCCCTGGTGAACACTGAAGCTTTCTTT.

This chain uses TRBV6-1 with TRBJ1-2; the match to TRBD1 covers 9 bases. V was clipped by 6 bases and J by 4 bases; unmatched bases: 9. CDR3 length equals 15 residues. Germline-derived CDR1 and CDR2 are MNHNS and SASEGT. CDR3 residues: CASSGTGGLGYGYTF. Written as DNA, the CDR3 is TGTGCCAGCAGCGGAACAGGGGGCTTGGGCTATGGCTACACCTTC.

As concerns this clonotype: A single base separates this from a much larger clone, so it may be a read error. The chain employs TRBV7-8 and TRBJ2-3; no definite D call. The CDR3 contains 12 residues. The V end was cut by 5 bases, the J end by 4 bases, with 7 bases between. The germline V gene has CDR1 SGHVS and CDR2 FQNEAQ. This chain's CDR3 is CASSPSADTQYF. The CDR3 DNA reads as TGTGCCAGCAGCCCCAGCGCAGATACGCAGTATTTT.

The chain is built from TRBV11-3 and TRBJ2-7; 7 positions match TRBD1. Germline CDR1 SGHNT, CDR2 YENEEA. The CDR3 has 16 residues. The V and J ends lost 1 base and 4 bases, in that order; junction bases with no gene match: 10. The CDR3 region is CASSLGQGDRSYEQYF. CDR3 DNA sequence: TGTGCCAGCAGCTTAGGTCAGGGGGACCGTTCTTACGAGCAGTACTTC.

The chain employs TRBV20-1 and TRBJ2-5, with D unresolved. The germline V gene encodes CDR1 DFQATT and CDR2 SNEGSKA (reference sequence). The CDR3 is 17 residues long. The V end was cut by 0 bases, the J end by 2 bases, with 19 bases between. The CDR3 is CSARDVSSTVAQETQYF. In nucleotides, the CDR3 is TGCAGTGCTAGAGATGTCAGTAGCACCGTTGCACAAGAGACCCAGTACTTC.

The gene calls are TRBV5-4 and TRBJ2-5; 11 bases are a match to TRBD2. Germline V gene data show CDR1 as SGHNT and CDR2 as YYREEE (reference sequence). V dropped 4 bases and J dropped 5; count of bases not matched to a gene: 13. The CDR3 runs to 17 residues. As DNA, the CDR3 is TGTGCCAGCAGCGGTGCTCGGCTAGCGGGGGGCCGGGAGACCCAGTACTTC. Translating it yields CASSGARLAGGRETQYF. The full variable domain, rest sourced from reference TRBV5-4 and TRBJ2-5, is ETGVTQSPTHLIKTRGQQVTLRCSSQSGHNTVSWYQQALGQGPQFIFQYYREEENGRGNFPPRFSGLQFPNYSSELNVNALELDDSALYLCASSGARLAGGRETQYFGPGTRLLVL.

The genes are TRBV12-3 or TRBV12-4 and TRBJ1-5; tentative D call: TRBD1 (5 bases). The CDR3 loop spans 13 amino acids. V was trimmed by 3 bases and J by 5 bases, leaving 8 bases between them. The CDR3 here is CASSFGRDQPQHF. CDR3 in DNA: TGTGCCAGCAGTTTTGGCAGGGATCAGCCCCAGCATTTT.

This clonotype was counted between two and nine times. The J gene is TRBJ1-2, the V gene TRBV7-9; the D gene is possibly TRBD1 (6 bases). Trimming pared 7 bases from V and 13 bases from J, leaving 22 bases between. The length of the CDR3 is 13 residues. Germline V lookup: CDR1 SEHNR, CDR2 FQNEAQ (reference sequence). CDR3 in amino acids: CASTPGQIGEATF. The CDR3 DNA sequence: TGTGCCAGCACCCCAGGACAGATCGGGGAAGCCACCTTC.

This sequence joins TRBV7-2 and TRBJ1-2, with 7 bases identical to TRBD1. CDR3 length: 14 residues. Germline CDR1 reads SGHTA; CDR2 reads FQGNSA. V was pared by 5 bases and J by 4 bases, with 7 bases of the junction left unmatched. CDR3 in amino acids: CASSPDRATYGYTF. CDR3 in DNA: TGTGCCAGCAGCCCTGACAGGGCTACCTATGGCTACACCTTC.

This clonotype was recorded once. The gene calls are TRBV18 and TRBJ2-7; 9 positions agree with TRBD1. Germline assignment: CDR1 KGHSH and CDR2 LQKENI. The CDR3 sequence is 15 residues long. Trimming took 3 bases from V and 4 from J; bases not matched to a gene: 7. The CDR3 bases are TGTGCCAGCTCACCTACGGGGACAGGGAGATACGAGCAGTACTTC. The encoded protein is CASSPTGTGRYEQYF.

The chain carries TRBV20-1 and TRBJ1-1; the D is unclear. The CDR3 covers 14 residues. CDR1 is DFQATT, CDR2 SNEGSKA, per germline (reference sequence). Trimming removed 0 bases from V and 4 bases from J, with 12 bases in between. In DNA form, the CDR3 reads TGCAGTGCTAGAGAGGGGAATAGGATCACTGAAGCTTTCTTT. It codes for CSAREGNRITEAFF.

This clonotype showed up just a few times. This chain links TRBV6-1 with TRBJ2-5; 8 bases map to TRBD2. CDR3 length: 15 amino acids. Per the germline V gene, CDR1 is MNHNS and CDR2 is SASEGT. The V and J ends lost 6 bases and 4 bases, in that order; junction bases with no gene match: 10. In DNA, the CDR3 is TGTGCCAGCAGGGCGTCGGGGGGGCGGGGAGAGACCCAGTACTTC. Protein sequence: CASRASGGRGETQYF.

The V call is TRBV7-9, the J call TRBJ2-1; 7 positions agree with TRBD1. Germline-derived CDR1 and CDR2 are SEHNR and FQNEAQ (reference sequence). The ends lost 3 bases at V and 4 bases at J; junction bases unmatched: 3. This CDR3 is 14 amino acids long. The DNA for the CDR3 is TGTGCCAGCAGCTTCCGGGACAGATACAATGAGCAGTTCTTC. As protein: CASSFRDRYNEQFF.

V is TRBV11-2 and J is TRBJ2-3, with D possibly being TRBD2 (7 bases). The CDR3 extends over 16 amino acids. CDR1 and CDR2 (germline): SGHAT, FQNNGV. V was cut by 5 bases and J by 5 bases, with 20 bases left in between. The CDR3 protein is CASSISLGGVLDTQYF. CDR3 coding DNA: TGTGCCAGCAGCATATCACTAGGGGGGGTATTAGATACGCAGTATTTT.

The chain has TRBV20-1 and TRBJ2-5; 13 bases map to TRBD2. Looked up from germline, CDR1 is DFQATT and CDR2 is SNEGSKA (reference sequence). The CDR3 totals 16 residues. Losses at the gene ends were 6 bases for V and 1 base for J; bases not matched to a gene: 8. CDR3 nucleotides: TGCAGTGCCCTACCGGGACTAGCGGGGCCCCAAGAGACCCAGTACTTC. Its translation is CSALPGLAGPQETQYF.

This clonotype was detected only a few times. This chain links TRBV7-8 with TRBJ1-2, with 7 bases matching TRBD1. V was pared by 1 base and J by 8 bases, with 4 bases of the junction left unmatched. This CDR3 has 13 amino acids. Germline CDR1 SGHVS, CDR2 FQNEAQ. In DNA form, the CDR3 reads TGTGCCAGCAGCTTAGACGGGACAGACGGCTACACCTTC. It translates to CASSLDGTDGYTF. Based on the CDR3 plus reference TRBV7-8 and TRBJ1-2, the full variable domain is GAGVSQSPRYKVAKRGQDVALRCDPISGHVSLFWYQQALGQGPEFLTYFQNEAQLDKSGLPSDRFFAERPEGSVSTLKIQRTQQEDSAVYLCASSLDGTDGYTFGSGTRLTVV.

In its sample, this clonotype was seen a few times. The chain links TRBV6-1 to TRBJ2-3; 10 positions match TRBD2. Germline V lookup: CDR1 MNHNS, CDR2 SASEGT. The CDR3 consists of 15 residues. V gave up 11 bases and J gave up 1 base; unmatched junction bases: 9. CDR3 in amino acids: CASRITSGGTDTQYF. The DNA of the CDR3 is TGTGCCTCCAGAATAACTAGCGGGGGCACAGATACGCAGTATTTT.

The table lists this clonotype with a few counts. This sequence joins TRBV27 and TRBJ2-1; the match to TRBD2 covers 11 bases. The CDR3 spans 16 residues. Trimming at V came to 5 bases and at J to 5 bases, leaving 8 bases not matched to a gene. CDR1 is MNHEY and CDR2 is SMNVEV in the germline V gene (reference sequence). The CDR3 sequence: CASSPVAGGPHNEQFF. CDR3 nucleotides: TGTGCCAGCAGTCCGGTAGCGGGAGGGCCCCACAATGAGCAGTTCTTC.

The rearrangement links TRBV7-2 to TRBJ1-3, with D uncertain. CDR1 is SGHTA and CDR2 is FQGNSA in the germline V gene. There are 15 residues in the CDR3. V lost 1 base to trimming and J lost 4 bases, with 11 bases between them. CDR3: CASSLVGSLGNTIYF. Written as DNA, the CDR3 is TGTGCCAGCAGCTTAGTGGGCAGCCTAGGAAACACCATATATTTT. Supplemented by reference TRBV7-2 and TRBJ1-3, the full variable domain reads GAGVSQSPSNKVTEKGKDVELRCDPISGHTALYWYRQSLGQGLEFLIYFQGNSAPDKSGLPSDRFSAERTGGSVSTLTIQRTQQEDSAVYLCASSLVGSLGNTIYFGEGSWLTVV.

The chain carries TRBV10-3 and TRBJ1-2, with D possibly being TRBD1 (6 bases). Between the trimmed V and J ends, which lost 0 bases and 5 bases, there was a span of 10 bases. CDR1 and CDR2 from the germline V gene are ENHRY and SYGVKD. The CDR3 has 14 residues. The CDR3 nucleotides are TGTGCCATCAGTGAGTCAGGGGGGCTTTATGGCTACACCTTC. Protein sequence: CAISESGGLYGYTF.